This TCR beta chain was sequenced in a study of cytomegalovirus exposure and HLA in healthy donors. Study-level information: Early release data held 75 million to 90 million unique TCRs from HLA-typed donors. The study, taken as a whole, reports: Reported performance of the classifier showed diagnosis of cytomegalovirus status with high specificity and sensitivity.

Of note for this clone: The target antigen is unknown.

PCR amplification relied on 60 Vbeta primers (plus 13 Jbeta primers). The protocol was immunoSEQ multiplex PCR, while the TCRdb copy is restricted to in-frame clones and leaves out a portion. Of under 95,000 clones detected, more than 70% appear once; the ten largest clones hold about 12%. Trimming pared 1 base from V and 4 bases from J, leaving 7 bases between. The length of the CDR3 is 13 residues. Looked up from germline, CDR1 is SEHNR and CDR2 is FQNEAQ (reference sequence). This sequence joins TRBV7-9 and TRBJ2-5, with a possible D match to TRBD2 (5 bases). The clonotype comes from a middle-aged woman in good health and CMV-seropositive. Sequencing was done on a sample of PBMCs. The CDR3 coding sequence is TGTGCCAGCAGCTTAGAGGGAGCAGAGACCCAGTACTTC. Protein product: CASSLEGAETQYF.